The 9 T cell receptor beta chains given below trace back to one sample, sequenced in a study of blood T cell repertoires in COVID-19. The data were produced by immunoSEQ multiplex PCR, yet TCRdb's version contains in-frame clones alone and is incomplete. The sample carries roughly 100,000 clones, around 87% recorded once. Sample: peripheral blood. The receptor source for this set is a man in his forties or fifties with active or convalescent COVID-19.

V gene TRBV10-3 combines with J gene TRBJ1-1; D is possibly TRBD1 (6 bases). Trimming pared 6 bases from V and 3 bases from J, leaving 8 bases between. Germline lookup yields CDR1 ENHRY and CDR2 SYGVKD. The CDR3 has 12 residues. CDR3 loop: CAIRSGDTEAFF. CDR3 DNA: TGTGCCATCAGGTCAGGGGACACTGAAGCTTTCTTT.

The chain uses TRBV18 and TRBJ2-2; 10 bases agree with TRBD1. In germline, CDR1 is KGHSH, CDR2 LQKENI. The CDR3 is 18 residues long. Trimming removed 1 base from V and 7 bases from J; junction bases left unmatched: 12. CDR3 in DNA: TGTGCCAGCTCACCACGGCATTTGGGACAGGGGTTCCGCGGGGAGCTGTTTTTT. Its translation: CASSPRHLGQGFRGELFF.

In its sample, this clone was seen once. The chain combines TRBV5-1 with TRBJ2-7; D remains ambiguous. Germline V CDR1 and CDR2: SGHRS, YFSETQ. The CDR3 runs to 13 residues. V was cut by 2 bases and J by 4 bases, with 10 bases left in between. CDR3 sequence (DNA): TGCGCCAGCAGCTTTGGGTACAGTTACGAGCAGTACTTC. Translating it yields CASSFGYSYEQYF.

This CDR3 reads CASSRGQGQNEQFF. The CDR3 nucleotides are TGTGCCAGCAGCCGTGGACAGGGGCAAAATGAGCAGTTCTTC. This chain uses TRBV3-1 (or the pseudogene TRBV3-2) with TRBJ2-1, with 9 nucleotides matching TRBD1. Looked up from germline, CDR1 is LGHDT and CDR2 is YNNKEL (reference sequence). The ends lost 4 bases at V and 7 bases at J; junction bases unmatched: 5. The CDR3 runs 14 residues.

The V gene is TRBV7-2, the J gene TRBJ2-1; 8 positions match TRBD2. The CDR3 is made up of 14 amino acids. The V segment lost 5 bases and the J segment 5 bases; nucleotides outside the gene matches: 5. Germline CDR1 is SGHTA and CDR2 is FQGNSA. The CDR3 is CASSPLAGHNEQFF. Written as DNA, the CDR3 is TGTGCCAGCAGCCCTTTAGCGGGGCACAATGAGCAGTTCTTC.

The chain uses TRBV6-6 and TRBJ2-7; no reliable D call. The CDR3 extends over 16 amino acids. Germline V gives CDR1 MNHNY, CDR2 SVGAGI (reference sequence). Deletions cut 0 bases from V and 0 bases from J, with 12 bases between. The CDR3 spells CASSYSGTASSYEQYV. The CDR3 DNA reads TGTGCCAGCAGTTACTCGGGCACAGCCAGCTCCTACGAGCAGTACGTC.

This rearrangement joins TRBV5-1 to TRBJ1-2; D may be TRBD1 (6 bases). CDR3 length: 12 amino acids. In germline, CDR1 is SGHRS, CDR2 YFSETQ. V gave up 5 bases and J gave up 8 bases, with 13 bases separating them. DNA of the CDR3: TGCGCCAGCAGGGGCGGGGGGCTCGGCTACACCTTC. It specifies CASRGGGLGYTF.

The chain couples TRBV4-1 to TRBJ2-1, with D possibly being TRBD2 (5 bases). The V and J ends lost 3 bases and 4 bases respectively, with 10 bases between them. Germline V gene sequence: CDR1 MGHRA, CDR2 YSYEKL. The CDR3 contains 14 residues. DNA for the CDR3: TGCGCCAGCAGCCAGGACTGGATGTACAATGAGCAGTTCTTC. Translation: CASSQDWMYNEQFF.

CDR3 in amino acids: CASSLAGYGYTF. CDR3 sequence (DNA): TGTGCCAGCAGTTTGGCGGGGTATGGCTACACCTTC. This sequence joins TRBV28 and TRBJ1-2, with D uncertain. The length of the CDR3 is 12 residues. V lost 3 bases and J 5 bases, leaving 7 bases between the germline ends. CDR1 MDHEN and CDR2 SYDVKM come from the germline V gene.